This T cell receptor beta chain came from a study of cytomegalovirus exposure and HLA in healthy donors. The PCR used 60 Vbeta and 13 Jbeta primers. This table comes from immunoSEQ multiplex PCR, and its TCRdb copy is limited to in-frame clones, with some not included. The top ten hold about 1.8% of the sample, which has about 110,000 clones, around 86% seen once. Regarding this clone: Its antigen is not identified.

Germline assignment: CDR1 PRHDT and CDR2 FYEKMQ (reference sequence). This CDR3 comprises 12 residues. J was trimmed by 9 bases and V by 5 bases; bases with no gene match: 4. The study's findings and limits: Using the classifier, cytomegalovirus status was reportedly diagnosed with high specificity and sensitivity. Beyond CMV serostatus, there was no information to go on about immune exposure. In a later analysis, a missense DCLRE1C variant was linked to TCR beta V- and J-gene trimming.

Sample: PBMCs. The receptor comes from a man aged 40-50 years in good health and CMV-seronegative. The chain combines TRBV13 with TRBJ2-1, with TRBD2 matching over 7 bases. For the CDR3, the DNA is TGTGCCAGCAGCCGGGACTATCGTGAGCAGTTCTTC. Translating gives CASSRDYREQFF.